Listed below are T cell receptor beta chains from one sample, sequenced in a study of CD8 T cells in ankylosing spondylitis. Each CDR3 protein is one row after TCRdb ran MiXCR on the 5' RACE reads. The sample lists about 18,000 distinct CDR3 sequences, around 8% occurring once. Sequencing input: blood. The receptors shown here come from a male donor with ankylosing spondylitis or in good health (not recorded which). CDR3s include the opening cysteine and the closing phenylalanine or tryptophan. Fields, in order: CDR3 protein, CDR3 DNA, J gene, V gene, clone size, D gene. The D gene is left open where the match is weak. Not all rows give a size; the values are once, few, many and, for expanded clones, a class.

CDR3: CSVGRRQFRNTEAFF
DNA: TGCAGCGTTGGTCGCCGACAATTTCGGAACACTGAAGCTTTCTTT
J: TRBJ1-1
V: TRBV29-1
size: NA
D: NA

CDR3: CASSPSTGGNTEAFF
DNA: TGCGCCAGCAGCCCCTCGACGGGAGGAAACACTGAAGCTTTCTTT
J: TRBJ1-1
V: TRBV5-1
size: few
D: NA

CDR3: CASSPLLGTDTQYF
DNA: TGTGCCAGCAGTCCCCTTTTGGGCACAGATACGCAGTATTTT
J: TRBJ2-3
V: TRBV28
size: NA
D: NA

CDR3: CASSSTSGVETQYF
DNA: TGTGCCAGCAGTTCAACTAGCGGGGTAGAGACCCAGTACTTC
J: TRBJ2-5
V: TRBV12-3/TRBV12-4
size: many
D: TRBD2

CDR3: CSGTGASSYNEQFF
DNA: TGCAGCGGGACAGGTGCTAGCTCCTACAATGAGCAGTTCTTC
J: TRBJ2-1
V: TRBV29-1
size: many
D: TRBD1

CDR3: CASSLVVSGGETQYF
DNA: TGTGCCAGCAGCTTAGTCGTTAGCGGGGGTGAGACCCAGTACTTC
J: TRBJ2-5
V: TRBV7-2
size: many
D: TRBD2

CDR3: CASSQPGPSTDTQYF
DNA: TGTGCCAGCAGCCAGCCGGGACCATCGACAGATACGCAGTATTTT
J: TRBJ2-3
V: TRBV28
size: few
D: NA

CDR3: CASSTPSRGTEAFF
DNA: TGCGCCAGCAGCACCCCATCTAGGGGAACTGAAGCTTTCTTT
J: TRBJ1-1
V: TRBV5-1
size: many
D: NA

CDR3: CASSLRTGLTGANVLTF
DNA: TGTGCCAGCAGTCTTCGGACAGGGCTGACAGGGGCCAACGTCCTGACTTTC
J: TRBJ2-6
V: TRBV12-3/TRBV12-4
size: many
D: TRBD1

CDR3: CASSPAGREQFF
DNA: TGTGCCAGCAGCCCCGCGGGGCGTGAGCAGTTCTTC
J: TRBJ2-1
V: TRBV3-1
size: NA
D: NA

CDR3: CASSPLKGRSTDTQYF
DNA: TGTGCCAGCAGCCCGTTGAAGGGGAGAAGCACAGATACGCAGTATTTT
J: TRBJ2-3
V: TRBV6-2/TRBV6-3
size: many
D: NA

CDR3: CASTYGGTAYNEQFF
DNA: TGCGCCAGCACGTACGGAGGAACAGCGTACAATGAGCAGTTCTTC
J: TRBJ2-1
V: TRBV5-1
size: NA
D: NA

CDR3: CASSLVGLGTEAFF
DNA: TGTGCCAGCAGCTTAGTAGGATTGGGCACTGAAGCTTTCTTT
J: TRBJ1-1
V: TRBV7-2
size: many
D: NA

CDR3: CSARTSGRRREQFF
DNA: TGCAGTGCTAGGACTAGCGGGAGAAGAAGGGAGCAGTTCTTC
J: TRBJ2-1
V: TRBV20-1
size: many
D: TRBD2

CDR3: CASNLDADTQYF
DNA: TGTGCCAGCAATCTTGACGCAGATACGCAGTATTTT
J: TRBJ2-3
V: TRBV7-2
size: many
D: NA

CDR3: CASSRKLAGDGDIQYF
DNA: TGTGCCAGCAGCCGTAAACTAGCGGGAGATGGAGACATTCAGTACTTC
J: TRBJ2-4
V: TRBV12-3/TRBV12-4
size: many
D: TRBD2

CDR3: CASSLIVSEQYF
DNA: TGTGCCAGCAGTTTGATCGTCTCCGAGCAGTACTTC
J: TRBJ2-7
V: TRBV12-3/TRBV12-4
size: NA
D: NA

CDR3: CASSSGEIRNTEAFF
DNA: TGCGCCAGCAGCTCAGGGGAAATACGGAACACTGAAGCTTTCTTT
J: TRBJ1-1
V: TRBV5-1
size: many
D: NA

CDR3: CASSAPGPETQYF
DNA: TGTGCCAGCAGTGCTCCGGGGCCGGAGACCCAGTACTTC
J: TRBJ2-5
V: TRBV25-1
size: NA
D: NA

CDR3: CASSLSPGQPYF
DNA: TGTGCCAGCAGTTTATCTCCGGGACAACCTTACTTT
J: TRBJ1-1
V: TRBV12-3/TRBV12-4
size: many
D: NA

CDR3: CASSKVGPSGRGGSTDTQYF
DNA: TGTGCCAGCAGCAAAGTTGGACCTTCCGGGCGCGGGGGGTCCACAGATACGCAGTATTTT
J: TRBJ2-3
V: TRBV21-1
size: many
D: NA

CDR3: CASSLGGPRLLNTGELFF
DNA: TGTGCCAGCAGTTTAGGGGGCCCTAGACTCCTGAACACCGGGGAGCTGTTTTTT
J: TRBJ2-2
V: TRBV28
size: NA
D: NA

CDR3: CASSFIGGTGTYNEQFF
DNA: TGTGCCAGCAGTTTCATCGGGGGAACTGGAACCTACAATGAGCAGTTCTTC
J: TRBJ2-1
V: TRBV12-3/TRBV12-4
size: many
D: NA

CDR3: CSAGDAGGLDNEQFF
DNA: TGCAGCGCCGGGGACGCGGGAGGGCTGGACAATGAGCAGTTCTTC
J: TRBJ2-1
V: TRBV29-1
size: few
D: TRBD2

CDR3: CSARETGVYEQYF
DNA: TGCAGTGCTAGAGAAACAGGCGTCTACGAGCAGTACTTC
J: TRBJ2-7
V: TRBV20-1
size: many
D: NA

CDR3: CASSLLGYGNQPQHF
DNA: TGTGCCAGCAGTTTATTAGGGTATGGGAATCAGCCCCAGCATTTT
J: TRBJ1-5
V: TRBV28
size: NA
D: NA

CDR3: CASSSGARSRSYEQYF
DNA: TGCGCCAGCAGCTCCGGAGCGCGGAGTAGGTCCTACGAGCAGTACTTC
J: TRBJ2-7
V: TRBV5-1
size: many
D: NA

CDR3: CASSWTSGRGTDTQYF
DNA: TGCGCCAGCAGCTGGACTAGCGGGAGGGGCACAGATACGCAGTATTTT
J: TRBJ2-3
V: TRBV5-1
size: many
D: TRBD2

CDR3: CASSNDRASEAFF
DNA: TGTGCCAGCAGTAACGACAGGGCTTCTGAAGCTTTCTTT
J: TRBJ1-1
V: TRBV27
size: NA
D: TRBD1

CDR3: CASSLTSGYNEQFF
DNA: TGTGCCAGCAGTTTGACTAGCGGGTACAATGAGCAGTTCTTC
J: TRBJ2-1
V: TRBV12-3/TRBV12-4
size: NA
D: TRBD2

CDR3: CASSSIAGNEQFF
DNA: TGCGCCAGCAGCTCGATAGCGGGAAATGAGCAGTTCTTC
J: TRBJ2-1
V: TRBV5-1
size: many
D: TRBD2

CDR3: CSARSPRGRNEQFF
DNA: TGCAGTGCTAGGTCACCGCGGGGAAGGAATGAGCAGTTCTTC
J: TRBJ2-1
V: TRBV20-1
size: many
D: NA

CDR3: CSVRGGTGNTGELFF
DNA: TGCAGCGTCAGGGGGGGGACAGGTAACACCGGGGAGCTGTTTTTT
J: TRBJ2-2
V: TRBV29-1
size: many
D: NA

CDR3: CSVVSLSDTQYF
DNA: TGCAGCGTTGTCAGCCTCTCGGATACGCAGTATTTT
J: TRBJ2-3
V: TRBV29-1
size: many
D: NA

CDR3: CASSFGREEDEQFF
DNA: TGTGCCAGCAGTTTCGGCAGGGAGGAAGATGAGCAGTTCTTC
J: TRBJ2-1
V: TRBV28
size: many
D: NA

CDR3: CASSLDSLSTDTQYF
DNA: TGTGCCAGCAGCTTAGATAGCTTGAGCACAGATACGCAGTATTTT
J: TRBJ2-3
V: TRBV7-9
size: many
D: NA

CDR3: CASSLGLSGYEQYF
DNA: TGTGCCAGCAGTTTAGGCCTCTCGGGCTACGAGCAGTACTTC
J: TRBJ2-7
V: TRBV12-3/TRBV12-4
size: few
D: NA

CDR3: CASSSIGTQDYEQYF
DNA: TGTGCCAGCAGCTCCATTGGGACCCAAGACTACGAGCAGTACTTC
J: TRBJ2-7
V: TRBV28
size: NA
D: NA

CDR3: CATSSPGTSGYNEQFF
DNA: TGTGCCACCAGCAGTCCCGGGACTAGCGGATACAATGAGCAGTTCTTC
J: TRBJ2-1
V: TRBV15
size: few
D: TRBD2

CDR3: CASNPGQGGRTEAFF
DNA: TGCGCCAGCAACCCTGGACAGGGAGGAAGGACTGAAGCTTTCTTT
J: TRBJ1-1
V: TRBV5-1
size: many
D: TRBD1

CDR3: CASPGNQPQHF
DNA: TGTGCCAGCCCAGGGAATCAGCCCCAGCATTTT
J: TRBJ1-5
V: TRBV28
size: many
D: NA

CDR3: CASSLANEQFF
DNA: TGTGCCAGCAGTCTTGCAAATGAGCAGTTCTTC
J: TRBJ2-1
V: TRBV12-3/TRBV12-4
size: many
D: NA

CDR3: CASSFFTGGEQFF
DNA: TGTGCCAGCAGCTTTTTTACCGGGGGTGAGCAGTTCTTC
J: TRBJ2-1
V: TRBV7-2
size: many
D: NA

CDR3: CASSLPGRHTEAFF
DNA: TGTGCCAGCAGTTTGCCGGGGAGGCACACTGAAGCTTTCTTT
J: TRBJ1-1
V: TRBV12-3/TRBV12-4
size: many
D: NA

CDR3: CASRRGENTEAFF
DNA: TGCGCCAGCAGGAGGGGGGAAAACACTGAAGCTTTCTTT
J: TRBJ1-1
V: TRBV5-1
size: NA
D: NA

CDR3: CASSIWQGGTDTQYF
DNA: TGTGCCAGTAGTATTTGGCAGGGAGGCACAGATACGCAGTATTTT
J: TRBJ2-3
V: TRBV19
size: NA
D: NA

CDR3: CASSLSPGTVTGELFF
DNA: TGTGCCAGCAGTTTATCGCCCGGGACAGTCACCGGGGAGCTGTTTTTT
J: TRBJ2-2
V: TRBV28
size: few
D: TRBD1

CDR3: CASSSRTGELFF
DNA: TGTGCCAGCAGCTCCCGCACCGGGGAGCTGTTTTTT
J: TRBJ2-2
V: TRBV7-2
size: few
D: NA

CDR3: CASEDGGINNEQFF
DNA: TGCGCCAGCGAAGATGGGGGGATCAACAATGAGCAGTTCTTC
J: TRBJ2-1
V: TRBV5-1
size: many
D: NA